Listed here are 10 T cell receptor beta chains from one sample, sequenced in a study of cytomegalovirus exposure and HLA in healthy donors. The primer mix had 60 Vbeta and 13 Jbeta primers. Profiling relied on immunoSEQ multiplex PCR, and the TCRdb table lists in-frame clones only, not all of them. The data hold just over 150,000 clones, with approximately 81% observed a single time. The sample consisted of PBMCs. The source is a man aged 18-30 years in good health and CMV-seronegative.

The chain carries TRBV30 and TRBJ2-4, with TRBD1 as a possible D gene (6 bases). Germline V gene sequence: CDR1 GTSNPN, CDR2 SVGIG (reference sequence). V lost 0 bases to trimming and J lost 7 bases, with 10 bases between them. There are 13 residues in the CDR3. The CDR3 is CAWSVGQGNIQYF. CDR3 coding DNA: TGTGCCTGGAGTGTAGGGCAGGGGAACATTCAGTACTTC.

The chain has TRBV7-8 and TRBJ2-7; D gene ambiguous. Deletions cut 1 base from V and 7 bases from J, with 11 bases between. CDR3 length: 13 residues. CDR1 is SGHVS and CDR2 is FQNEAQ in the germline V gene. In nucleotides, the CDR3 is TGTGCCAGCAGCTTAGGGCGGTTAGGTGAGCAGTACTTC. It yields the protein CASSLGRLGEQYF.

This chain links TRBV7-9 with TRBJ1-1; TRBD1 agrees at 8 bases. With V trimmed by 6 bases and J by 5 bases, 5 bases remained unmatched. Germline lookup yields CDR1 SEHNR and CDR2 FQNEAQ (reference sequence). The CDR3 spans 13 residues. The CDR3 nucleotides are TGTGCCAGCAGGTCCAGGGGGCAAACTGAAGCTTTCTTT. Residues: CASRSRGQTEAFF. Variable domain in full (rest from reference TRBV7-9 and TRBJ1-1): DTGVSQNPRHKITKRGQNVTFRCDPISEHNRLYWYRQTLGQGPEFLTYFQNEAQLEKSRLLSDRFSAERPKGSFSTLEIQRTEQGDSAMYLCASRSRGQTEAFFGQGTRLTVV.

The J gene is TRBJ2-5, the V gene TRBV30; the match to TRBD1 covers 9 bases. The CDR3 spans 14 residues. The trim removed 1 base at V and 1 base at J, leaving 1 base unmatched. CDR1 and CDR2 (germline): GTSNPN, SVGIG (reference sequence). The chain's CDR3 is CAWSGTGVQETQYF. CDR3 nucleotide sequence: TGTGCCTGGAGTGGGACAGGGGTCCAAGAGACCCAGTACTTC.

J is TRBJ2-7 and V is TRBV4-1; 8 positions match TRBD1. CDR3 size: 14 residues. From germline, CDR1 is MGHRA and CDR2 YSYEKL. Trimming took 4 bases from V and 6 from J; bases not matched to a gene: 8. The CDR3 spells CASSLPGQASEQYF. The CDR3 coding sequence is TGCGCCAGCAGCCTACCGGGACAGGCAAGCGAGCAGTACTTC.

In its sample, this clone was seen a few times. J is TRBJ2-5 and V is TRBV12-5, with D maybe TRBD1 (6 bases). The length of the CDR3 is 16 residues. CDR1 and CDR2 from the germline V gene are LGHNT and FRNRAP. The ends were cut back, 2 bases at V and 2 bases at J, with 15 bases in the middle. CDR3 bases: TGTGCTAGTGGTTTGTCCCTGAGCGGACAGCAAGAGACCCAGTACTTC. Protein: CASGLSLSGQQETQYF. Full variable domain (missing parts from reference TRBV12-5 and TRBJ2-5): DARVTQTPRHKVTEMGQEVTMRCQPILGHNTVFWYRQTMMQGLELLAYFRNRAPLDDSGMPKDRFSAEMPDATLATLKIQPSEPRDSAVYFCASGLSLSGQQETQYFGPGTRLLVL.

This clone was counted a single time. This same CDR3 is encoded by further DNA sequences in the sample. V and J are TRBV5-4 and TRBJ1-1; D is unresolved. V was trimmed by 0 bases and J by 0 bases, leaving 6 bases between them. The CDR3 runs 14 residues. Germline V lookup: CDR1 SGHNT, CDR2 YYREEE (reference sequence). Here the CDR3 DNA reads TGTGCCAGCAGCTTGGGGCAAATGAACACTGAAGCTTTCTTT. Its translation: CASSLGQMNTEAFF.

This clone came up once. This chain's CDR3 is CASSLSLTGQGTYEQYF. CDR3 nucleotides: TGTGCCAGCAGTTTATCCTTGACGGGACAGGGAACCTACGAGCAGTACTTC. V is TRBV27 and J is TRBJ2-7, with 9 nucleotides matching TRBD1. In germline, CDR1 is MNHEY, CDR2 SMNVEV (reference sequence). Trimming took 0 bases from V and 2 from J; bases not matched to a gene: 8. The CDR3 totals 17 residues.

J is TRBJ2-1 and V is TRBV4-1; D not resolved. The CDR3 covers 13 residues. V was shortened by 1 base and J by 5 bases, with 6 bases between the two germline ends. Germline V gives CDR1 MGHRA, CDR2 YSYEKL. CDR3: CASSQASDNEQFF. DNA for the CDR3: TGCGCCAGCAGCCAAGCCAGCGACAATGAGCAGTTCTTC.

This clone was observed a few times. The rearrangement links TRBV2 to TRBJ1-1; D unclear. CDR3 length: 13 amino acids. The germline CDR1 and CDR2 sequences are SNHLY and FYNNEI. V lost 7 bases and J lost 4, with 13 bases in between. The DNA for the CDR3 is TGTGCCAGCATCGCACAGATGAGCACTGAAGCTTTCTTT. Translated, it gives CASIAQMSTEAFF.